A selection of T cell receptor beta chains follows, all from one sample in a study of T cells in Graves' hyperthyroidism and ophthalmopathy. From the multiplex PCR reads, TCRdb called clonotypes with MiXCR, one entry per CDR3 protein. The table has 380,000 or so distinct CDR3 sequences, approximately 15% seen once. Sequencing input: blood. The source is a woman under 40 with Graves' hyperthyroidism. The CDR3 runs from the conserved cysteine through the conserved F or W. Each record gives: J gene, D gene, clone size, V gene, CDR3 protein, CDR3 DNA. D genes are given only for firm matches. Some rows mark clone size as missing; the rest say once, few, many or name a class of expanded clone.

TRBJ2-5	NA	many	TRBV20-1	CSATRKETQYF	TGCAGTGCCACACGGAAAGAGACCCAGTACTTC
TRBJ2-3	TRBD2	many	TRBV6-2/TRBV6-3	CASSYRPGLAGRKRDTQYF	TGTGCCAGCAGTTACCGACCGGGACTAGCGGGGAGAAAGAGGGATACGCAGTATTTT
TRBJ1-4	TRBD1	NA	TRBV27	CANSYLTGGHGVGEKLFF	TGTGCCAACAGTTACCTCACAGGGGGCCATGGAGTCGGTGAAAAACTGTTTTTT
TRBJ2-1	NA	many	TRBV12-3/TRBV12-4	CASSLSMSSYNEQFF	TGTGCCAGCAGTTTATCCATGAGCTCCTACAATGAGCAGTTCTTC
TRBJ2-7	NA	many	TRBV10-1	CASSDGSSYEQYF	TGCGCCAGCAGTGACGGGAGCTCCTACGAGCAGTACTTC
TRBJ1-3	NA	NA	TRBV20-1	CSARRSGGNTIYF	TGCAGTGCCAGACGTTCGGGAGGAAACACCATATATTTT
TRBJ1-5	NA	once	TRBV18	CASSPRAADSNQPQHF	TGTGCCAGCTCACCACGGGCGGCGGATAGCAATCAGCCCCAGCATTTT
TRBJ2-1	NA	few	TRBV24-1	CATSYGTYNEQFF	TGTGCCACCAGTTATGGCACCTACAATGAGCAGTTCTTC
TRBJ2-1	NA	few	TRBV10-3	CAISESGEANEQFF	TGTGCCATCAGTGAGTCAGGGGAGGCGAATGAGCAGTTCTTC
TRBJ2-4	NA	many	TRBV2	CASSPGGTKNIQYF	TGTGCCAGCAGCCCTGGGGGAACCAAAAACATTCAGTACTTC
TRBJ2-3	NA	few	TRBV27	CASRALAGDTQYF	TGTGCCAGCAGAGCCCTAGCTGGCGATACGCAGTATTTT
TRBJ1-2	TRBD1	many	TRBV20-1	CSARGGDRGRDGYTF	TGCAGTGCTAGAGGAGGGGACAGGGGCCGGGATGGCTACACCTTC
TRBJ2-3	NA	few	TRBV24-1	CATSESGVPDTQYF	TGTGCCACCAGTGAATCAGGGGTCCCAGATACGCAGTATTTT
TRBJ2-5	NA	NA	TRBV3-1	CASSQEGQTLLKYF	TGTGCCAGCAGCCAGGAGGGACAAACCCTCTTGAAGTACTTC
TRBJ1-2	NA	many	TRBV28	CASLQGKYGYTF	TGTGCCAGTCTACAGGGCAAGTATGGCTACACCTTC
TRBJ2-7	TRBD1	many	TRBV5-1	CASSYAGTGAEQYF	TGCGCCAGCAGCTACGCCGGGACAGGGGCCGAGCAGTACTTC
TRBJ2-1	TRBD2	NA	TRBV10-2	CASSETSGMINNEQFF	TGCGCCAGCAGTGAGACTAGCGGGATGATCAACAATGAGCAGTTCTTC
TRBJ2-1	NA	many	TRBV20-1	CSATPGRGNEQFF	TGCAGTGCCACCCCCGGACGTGGGAATGAGCAGTTCTTC
TRBJ2-2	NA	few	TRBV12-3/TRBV12-4	CASSSTTYTGELFF	TGTGCCAGCAGCTCTACGACGTACACCGGGGAGCTGTTTTTT
TRBJ1-1	NA	few	TRBV18	CASSPGGWNTEAFF	TGTGCCAGCTCACCAGGAGGGTGGAACACTGAAGCTTTCTTT
TRBJ2-2	NA	NA	TRBV3-1	CASSLSGSNGELFF	TGTGCCAGCAGCCTCTCCGGATCCAACGGGGAGCTGTTTTTT